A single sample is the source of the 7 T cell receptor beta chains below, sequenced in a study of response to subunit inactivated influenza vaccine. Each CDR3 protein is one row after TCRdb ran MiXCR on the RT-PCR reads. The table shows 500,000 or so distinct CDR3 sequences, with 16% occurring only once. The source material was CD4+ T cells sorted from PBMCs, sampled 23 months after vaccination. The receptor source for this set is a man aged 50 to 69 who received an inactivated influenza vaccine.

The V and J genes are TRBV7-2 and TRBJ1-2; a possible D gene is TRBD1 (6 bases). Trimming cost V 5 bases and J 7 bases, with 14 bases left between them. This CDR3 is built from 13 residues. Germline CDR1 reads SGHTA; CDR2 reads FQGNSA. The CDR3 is CASSLDRIGGYTF. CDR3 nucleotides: TGTGCCAGCAGCCTCGACAGGATCGGTGGCTACACCTTC.

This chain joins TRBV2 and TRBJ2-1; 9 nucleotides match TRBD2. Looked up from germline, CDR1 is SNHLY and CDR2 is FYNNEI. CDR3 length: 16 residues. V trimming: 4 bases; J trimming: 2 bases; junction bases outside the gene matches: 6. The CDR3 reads CASSALAGATYNEQFF. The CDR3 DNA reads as TGTGCCAGCAGTGCCTTAGCGGGAGCTACCTACAATGAGCAGTTCTTC.

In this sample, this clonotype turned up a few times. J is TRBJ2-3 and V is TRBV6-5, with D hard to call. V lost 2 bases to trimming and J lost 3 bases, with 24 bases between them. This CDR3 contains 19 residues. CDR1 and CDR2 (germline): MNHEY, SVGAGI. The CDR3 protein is CASSYRASPISVSTDTQYF. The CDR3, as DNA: TGTGCCAGCAGTTACAGGGCTAGTCCCATTTCGGTGTCGACAGATACGCAGTATTTT.

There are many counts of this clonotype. The CDR3: CASSLRGLAGAERSSYNEQFF. CDR3 nucleotide sequence: TGTGCCAGCAGTTTAAGGGGACTAGCGGGAGCGGAGAGGAGCTCCTACAATGAGCAGTTCTTC. The chain couples TRBV12-3 or TRBV12-4 to TRBJ2-1; TRBD2 matches at 14 bases. The V segment lost 2 bases and the J segment 0 bases; nucleotides outside the gene matches: 12. The CDR3 loop spans 21 amino acids.

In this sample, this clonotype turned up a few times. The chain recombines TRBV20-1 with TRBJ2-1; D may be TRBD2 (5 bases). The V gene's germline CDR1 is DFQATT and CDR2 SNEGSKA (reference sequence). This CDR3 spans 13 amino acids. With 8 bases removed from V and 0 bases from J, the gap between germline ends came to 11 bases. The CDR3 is CSTRRASYNEQFF. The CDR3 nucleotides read TGCAGTACCCGGCGGGCCTCCTACAATGAGCAGTTCTTC.

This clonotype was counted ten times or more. DNA for the CDR3: TGTGCCACCAGCAGAGATCAGGGACCTTATCAGCCCCAGCATTTT. Translation gives CATSRDQGPYQPQHF. J is TRBJ1-5 and V is TRBV15; possible D gene TRBD1, 5 bases. CDR3 length: 15 residues. V lost 0 bases and J lost 5, with 11 bases in between. Per the germline V gene, CDR1 is LNHNV and CDR2 is YYDKDF (reference sequence).

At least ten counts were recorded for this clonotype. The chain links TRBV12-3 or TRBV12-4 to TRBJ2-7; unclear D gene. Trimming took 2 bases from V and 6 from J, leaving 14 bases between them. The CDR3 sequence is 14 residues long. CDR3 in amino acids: CASSLNGPQREQYF. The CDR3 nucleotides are TGTGCCAGCAGTTTAAATGGACCCCAGCGCGAGCAGTACTTC.